This T cell receptor (beta chain) is from a study of post-analysis software for immune sequencing data. Study information: Relapsing-remitting, secondary progressive and progressive-relapsing forms of multiple sclerosis all featured among disease courses.

With regard to this clonotype: Its target is not known.

Study findings and constraints: In patients, TRBV5-6, TRBV5-1 and TRBV20-1 belonged to roughly five TRBV segments found more frequently than in controls. F measure showed strong co-clustering of same-batch samples. Those with multiple sclerosis, the patient group, showed significantly lower normalized Chao1 diversity than controls.

Germline V gene lookup returns CDR1 DFQATT and CDR2 SNEGSKA (reference sequence). CDR3 size: 12 residues. Every TCR beta cDNA library bore unique molecular identifiers. With about 0.95 to 11 million T cells as the source, a few hundred thousand cDNA molecules resulted. TCRdb recomputed calls from the PCR reads with MiXCR, one row per CDR3 protein. The repertoire holds about 400,000 distinct CDR3 sequences, with approximately 38% as singletons. Sequencing used blood. The TCR was taken from a girl under 18 with multiple sclerosis. The gene calls are TRBV20-1 and TRBJ2-5, with 7 bases that match TRBD1. The better agreement between TRBJ2-7 and the DNA end casts doubt on the J call. The CDR3 bases are TGCAGTGGAACACAGGGGAGAAACGAGCAGTACTTC. It encodes CSGTQGRNEQYF.